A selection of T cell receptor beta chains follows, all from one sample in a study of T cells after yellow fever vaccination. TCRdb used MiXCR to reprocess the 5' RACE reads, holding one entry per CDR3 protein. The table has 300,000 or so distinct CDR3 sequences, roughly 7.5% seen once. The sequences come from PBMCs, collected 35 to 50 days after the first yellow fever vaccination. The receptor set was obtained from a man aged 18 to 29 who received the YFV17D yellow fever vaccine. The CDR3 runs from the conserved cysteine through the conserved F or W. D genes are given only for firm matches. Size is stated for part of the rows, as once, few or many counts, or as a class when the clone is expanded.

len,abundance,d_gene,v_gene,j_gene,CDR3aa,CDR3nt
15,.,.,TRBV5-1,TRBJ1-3,CASSLVPESGNTIYF,TGCGCCAGCAGCTTGGTGCCAGAATCTGGAAACACCATATATTTT
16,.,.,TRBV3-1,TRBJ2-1,CASSQDIGGMIDEQFF,TGTGCCAGCAGCCAAGATATCGGGGGAATGATTGATGAGCAGTTCTTC
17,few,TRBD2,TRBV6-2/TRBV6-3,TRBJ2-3,CASSYWGLAEPTDTQYF,TGTGCCAGCAGTTACTGGGGACTAGCGGAACCTACAGATACGCAGTATTTT
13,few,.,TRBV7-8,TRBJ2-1,CASSESALNEQFF,TGTGCCAGCAGCGAATCCGCGTTAAATGAGCAGTTCTTC
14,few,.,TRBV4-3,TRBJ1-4,CASSQQEEAEKLFF,TGCGCCAGCAGCCAACAGGAGGAGGCCGAAAAACTGTTTTTT
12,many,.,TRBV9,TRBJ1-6,CASSGDTSPLHF,TGTGCCAGCAGCGGGGACACCTCACCCCTCCACTTT
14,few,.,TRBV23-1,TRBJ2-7,CADLRDGVFGEQYF,TGCGCCGACCTCCGGGACGGAGTTTTTGGCGAGCAGTACTTC
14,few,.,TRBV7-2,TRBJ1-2,CASSFDGMSLGYTF,TGTGCCAGCAGCTTCGACGGGATGAGCTTGGGCTACACCTTC
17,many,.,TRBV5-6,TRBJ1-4,CASSPQLMGRNNEKLFF,TGTGCCAGCAGCCCGCAATTAATGGGCAGGAATAATGAAAAACTGTTTTTT
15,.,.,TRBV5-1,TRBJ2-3,CASSHRGGVTDTQYF,TGCGCCAGCAGCCACAGGGGGGGGGTCACAGATACGCAGTATTTT
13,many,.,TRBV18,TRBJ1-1,CASSPPGDTEAFF,TGTGCCAGCTCACCACCGGGGGACACTGAAGCTTTCTTT
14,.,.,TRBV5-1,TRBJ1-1,CASSLDGGDTEAFF,TGCGCCAGCAGCTTGGATGGGGGGGACACTGAAGCTTTCTTT
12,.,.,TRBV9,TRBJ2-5,CASGLEGETQYF,TGTGCCAGCGGACTTGAGGGGGAGACCCAGTACTTC
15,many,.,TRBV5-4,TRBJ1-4,CASSSRSRGNEKLFF,TGTGCCAGCAGCTCCCGGAGTAGGGGAAATGAAAAACTGTTTTTT